This is a list of T cell receptor beta chains from one sample in a study of shared clonotypes between healthy human individuals. The table came from immunoSEQ multiplex PCR; TCRdb's copy has only in-frame clones and leaves some out. Of roughly 1,800,000 clones listed, about 95% were seen once; the top ten hold around 1.2%. The sequenced sample was naive CD8+ T cells sorted from blood. Source of these receptors: a young man in good health. The CDR3 runs from the conserved cysteine through the conserved F or W. The order of the fields is D gene, J gene, V gene, clone size, CDR3 DNA, CDR3 protein. D genes are given only for firm matches. Part of the rows lack a size; the others show once, few, many or a class for expanded clones.

TRBD1 TRBJ2-2 TRBV7-6 NA TGTGCCAGCAGCTTAGCGGACAGGGGGGCCGGGGAGCTGTTTTTT CASSLADRGAGELFF
NA TRBJ2-1 TRBV5-1 NA TGCGCCAGCAGCGGCCTTAGGGGGGAACAAGACAATGAGCAGTTCTTC CASSGLRGEQDNEQFF
NA TRBJ2-1 TRBV6-6 NA TGTGCCAGCAGTTACCTATATGAGCAGTTCTTC CASSYLYEQFF
TRBD2 TRBJ2-3 TRBV25-1 NA TGTGCCAGCAGTGTAGGGACTAGCGGGGCCCCCACAGATACGCAGTATTTT CASSVGTSGAPTDTQYF
TRBD1 TRBJ1-2 TRBV6-1 NA TGTGCCAGCAGTTCAGATCGACAGGGGCTCTATGGCTACACCTTC CASSSDRQGLYGYTF
NA TRBJ2-7 TRBV27 NA TGTGCCAGCAGCATGGGTCTCTCCTACGAGCAGTACTTC CASSMGLSYEQYF
NA TRBJ1-3 TRBV5-5 NA TGTGCCAGCAGCTTGGGAACAGGGTTGATACTTGGAAACACCATATATTTT CASSLGTGLILGNTIYF
NA TRBJ2-1 TRBV5-1 once TGCGCCAGCAGCACCTGGACCCAAACCGATGAGCAGTTCTTC CASSTWTQTDEQFF
TRBD1 TRBJ1-1 TRBV9 NA TGTGCCAGCAGCGTAGTTGGAACAGGGGTTGCTGAAGCTTTCTTT CASSVVGTGVAEAFF
TRBD2 TRBJ2-7 TRBV7-9 NA TGTGCCAGCAGCGTCACTAGCGGCCTATCTTCCTACGAGCAGTACTTC CASSVTSGLSSYEQYF
TRBD1 TRBJ1-6 TRBV30 NA TGTGCCTGGAGAGAGGGGGCGCAAGGTAATTCACCCCTCCACTTT CAWREGAQGNSPLHF
NA TRBJ2-5 TRBV5-8 NA TGTGCCAGCAGCTTCCTCCTTTCAGATATAGAAGAGACCCAGTACTTC CASSFLLSDIEETQYF
TRBD2 TRBJ2-1 TRBV5-4 NA TGTGCCAGCAGCTCATTCCCCCCGGGAGGGGATGAGCAGTTCTTC CASSSFPPGGDEQFF
NA TRBJ1-5 TRBV27 once TGTGCCAGCAGTTTCGCGGCTAGCAATCAGCCCCAGCATTTT CASSFAASNQPQHF
NA TRBJ1-1 TRBV28 NA TGTGCCAGCAGTACCTTGGGGGGGAGCACTGAAGCTTTCTTT CASSTLGGSTEAFF
NA TRBJ2-5 TRBV12-5 NA TGTGCTAGTGCCAACCAACAGATAGGGCTCCAAGAGACCCAGTACTTC CASANQQIGLQETQYF
TRBD1 TRBJ1-6 TRBV12-5 few TGTGCTAGTGGCTACAATACAGGGGATAATTCACCCCTCCACTTT CASGYNTGDNSPLHF
NA TRBJ2-5 TRBV13 NA TGTGCCAGCAGCTTAAGTATTGAGGAGGGAGAGACCCAGTACTTC CASSLSIEEGETQYF
NA TRBJ2-7 TRBV29-1 NA TGCAGCGTTGAGGGGACGGGGTCCATCTACGAGCAGTACTTC CSVEGTGSIYEQYF
NA TRBJ2-1 TRBV10-2 NA TGCGCCAGCAGGGTCCCCACTAGCTACAATGAGCAGTTCTTC CASRVPTSYNEQFF
TRBD2 TRBJ2-1 TRBV5-6 NA TGTGCCCACAGCTTGTGGCCTAGCGGGGGAAATGAGCAGTTCTTC CAHSLWPSGGNEQFF
TRBD2 TRBJ2-7 TRBV27 NA TGTGCCAGCAGTTTATCTCCCGGGACTAGCTCCTACGAGCAGTACTTC CASSLSPGTSSYEQYF
TRBD1 TRBJ2-7 TRBV6-5 NA TGTGCCAGCAGTTACTCGACAGGGTCTCTCCTGTACGAGCAGTACTTC CASSYSTGSLLYEQYF
NA TRBJ2-1 TRBV5-8 NA TGTGCCAGCAGCGCGGGCCTTATGGATGAGCAGTTCTTC CASSAGLMDEQFF
TRBD1 TRBJ1-1 TRBV5-5 NA TGTGCCAGCAGCATCCGGGACAGGACCACTGAAGCTTTCTTT CASSIRDRTTEAFF
NA TRBJ2-7 TRBV4-1 NA TGCGCCAGCAGCCAAGATTGGGGCGACATCTCCTACGAGCAGTACTTC CASSQDWGDISYEQYF
TRBD1 TRBJ2-7 TRBV5-1 NA TGCGCCAGCAGCTCCGGGACAGGGGTGTACGAGCAGTACTTC CASSSGTGVYEQYF
TRBD1 TRBJ1-1 TRBV27 NA TGTGCCAGCAGTTTACGGGACAGTCGGTCTGGGGCTTTCTTT CASSLRDSRSGAFF
NA TRBJ2-7 TRBV28 NA TGTGCCAGCAGTTTACCAGCCTACGAGCAGTACTTC CASSLPAYEQYF
NA TRBJ2-7 TRBV27 once TGTGCCACGAGGGGTCCCACAGGGGGCGAGTTTAGCGGGGGCCGCTACGAGCAGTACTTC CATRGPTGGEFSGGRYEQYF
TRBD2 TRBJ2-7 TRBV5-6 NA TGTGCCAGCAGCATTACTGGAACTACTAGCGGGTTTTACTACGAGCAGTACTTC CASSITGTTSGFYYEQYF